One sample yielded the 3 T cell receptor beta chains listed below, sequenced in a study of cytomegalovirus exposure and HLA in healthy donors. PCR employed 60 Vbeta and 13 Jbeta primers. TCRdb's table, derived via immunoSEQ multiplex PCR, lists solely in-frame clones and lacks some. The sample has 90,000 to 150,000 clones, about 81% seen once; the top ten hold approximately 2%. Sequencing was done on a sample of PBMCs. All receptors derive from a man aged 40-49 years in good health and CMV-seronegative.

The chain links TRBV7-2 to TRBJ2-5, with 11 bases matching TRBD2. V was pared by 4 bases and J by 4 bases, with 8 bases of the junction left unmatched. The CDR3 totals 16 residues. From germline, CDR1 is SGHTA and CDR2 FQGNSA. This CDR3 is CASSSPPGTSGETQYF. Here the CDR3 DNA reads TGTGCCAGCAGCTCCCCTCCCGGGACTAGCGGAGAGACCCAGTACTTC.

The chain joins TRBV5-1 to TRBJ2-5; 10 nucleotides align to TRBD2. Trimming cost V 0 bases and J 2 bases; bases outside gene matches: 4. This CDR3 spans 16 amino acids. Germline V gene lookup returns CDR1 SGHRS and CDR2 YFSETQ. The CDR3 DNA follows: TGCGCCAGCAGCTTGGCGCTAGCGGGGGAGCAAGAGACCCAGTACTTC. It specifies CASSLALAGEQETQYF.

The chain combines TRBV5-1 with TRBJ1-4, with 7 bases identical to TRBD1. The CDR3 loop spans 15 amino acids. The ends lost 4 bases at V and 4 bases at J; junction bases unmatched: 7. Germline V gives CDR1 SGHRS, CDR2 YFSETQ. Here the CDR3 DNA reads TGCGCCAGCAGCCTGGGGGACAGCTATAATGAAAAACTGTTTTTT. Its protein product is CASSLGDSYNEKLFF.